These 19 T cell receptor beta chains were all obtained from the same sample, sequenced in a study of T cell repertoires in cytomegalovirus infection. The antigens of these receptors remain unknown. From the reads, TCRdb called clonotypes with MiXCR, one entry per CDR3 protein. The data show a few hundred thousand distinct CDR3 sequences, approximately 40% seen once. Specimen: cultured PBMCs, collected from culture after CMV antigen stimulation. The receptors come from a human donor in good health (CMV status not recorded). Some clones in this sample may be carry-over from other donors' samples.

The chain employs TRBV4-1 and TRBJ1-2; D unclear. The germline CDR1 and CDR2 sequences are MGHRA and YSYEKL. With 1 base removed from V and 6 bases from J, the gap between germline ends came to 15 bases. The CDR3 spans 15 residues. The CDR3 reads CASSQVYVRPDGYTF. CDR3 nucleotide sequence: TGCGCCAGCAGCCAAGTTTATGTCAGACCCGATGGCTACACCTTC.

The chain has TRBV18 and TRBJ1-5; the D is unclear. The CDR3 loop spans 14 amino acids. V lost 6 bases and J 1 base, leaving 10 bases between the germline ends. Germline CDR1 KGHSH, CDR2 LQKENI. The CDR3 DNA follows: TGTGCCAGCTCCCCTACGGACAGCAATCAGCCCCAGCATTTT. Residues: CASSPTDSNQPQHF.

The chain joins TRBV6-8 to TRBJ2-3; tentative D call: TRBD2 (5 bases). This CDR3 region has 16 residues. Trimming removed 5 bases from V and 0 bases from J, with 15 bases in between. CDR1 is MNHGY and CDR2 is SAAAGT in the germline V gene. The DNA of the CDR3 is TGTGCCAGCAGTCAGGACTTGACAACTAGCACAGATACGCAGTATTTT. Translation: CASSQDLTTSTDTQYF.

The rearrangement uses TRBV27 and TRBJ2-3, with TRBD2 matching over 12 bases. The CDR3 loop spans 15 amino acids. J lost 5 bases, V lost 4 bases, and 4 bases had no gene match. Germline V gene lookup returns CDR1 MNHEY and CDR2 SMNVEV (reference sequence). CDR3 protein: CASSSLAGGKDTQYF. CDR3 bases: TGTGCCAGCAGTTCCCTAGCGGGGGGGAAAGATACGCAGTATTTT.

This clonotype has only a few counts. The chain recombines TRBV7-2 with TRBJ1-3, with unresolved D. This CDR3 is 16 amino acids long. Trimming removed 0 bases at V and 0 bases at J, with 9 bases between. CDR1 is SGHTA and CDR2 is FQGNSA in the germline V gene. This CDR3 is CASSLASQSSGNTIYF. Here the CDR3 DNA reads TGTGCCAGCAGCTTAGCGAGTCAGAGCTCTGGAAACACCATATATTTT.

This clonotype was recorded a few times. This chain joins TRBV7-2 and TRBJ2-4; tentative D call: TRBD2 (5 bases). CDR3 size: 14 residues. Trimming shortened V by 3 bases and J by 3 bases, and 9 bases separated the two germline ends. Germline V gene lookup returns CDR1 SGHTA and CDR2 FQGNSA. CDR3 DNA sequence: TGTGCCAGCAGCTTCAATCGGGACAAAAACATTCAGTACTTC. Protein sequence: CASSFNRDKNIQYF.

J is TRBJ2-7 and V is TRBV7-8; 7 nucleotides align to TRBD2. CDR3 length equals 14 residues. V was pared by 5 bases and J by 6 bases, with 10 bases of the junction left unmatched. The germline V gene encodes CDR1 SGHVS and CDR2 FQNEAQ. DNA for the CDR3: TGTGCCAGCAGCCCAAGCGGGGACGACGGCGAGCAGTACTTC. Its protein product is CASSPSGDDGEQYF.

The CDR3 loop is CASKVRTGLYEQYF. The CDR3 DNA follows: TGTGCCAGCAAGGTTCGGACAGGGCTTTACGAGCAGTACTTC. The rearrangement joins TRBV2 to TRBJ2-7; 8 bases align to TRBD1. The CDR3 contains 14 residues. Germline CDR1 and CDR2: SNHLY and FYNNEI. The trim removed 7 bases at V and 4 bases at J, leaving 9 bases unmatched. Filled out from reference TRBV2 and TRBJ2-7, the complete variable domain reads EPEVTQTPSHQVTQMGQEVILRCVPISNHLYFYWYRQILGQKVEFLVSFYNNEISEKSEIFDDQFSVERPDGSNFTLKIRSTKLEDSAMYFCASKVRTGLYEQYFGPGTRLTVT.

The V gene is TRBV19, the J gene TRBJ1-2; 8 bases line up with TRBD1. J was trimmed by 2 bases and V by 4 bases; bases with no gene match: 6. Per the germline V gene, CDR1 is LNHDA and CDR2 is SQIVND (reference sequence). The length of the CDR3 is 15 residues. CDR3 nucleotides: TGTGCCAGTAGTACGTCAGGGGGCGCCAACTATGGCTACACCTTC. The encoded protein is CASSTSGGANYGYTF.

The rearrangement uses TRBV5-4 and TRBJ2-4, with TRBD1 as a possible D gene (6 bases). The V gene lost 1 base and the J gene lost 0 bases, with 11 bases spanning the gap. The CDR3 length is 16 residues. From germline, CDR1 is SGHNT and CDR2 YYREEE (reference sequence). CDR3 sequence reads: CASSLWTELAKNIQYF. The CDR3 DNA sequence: TGTGCCAGCAGCTTGTGGACAGAGCTAGCCAAAAACATTCAGTACTTC.

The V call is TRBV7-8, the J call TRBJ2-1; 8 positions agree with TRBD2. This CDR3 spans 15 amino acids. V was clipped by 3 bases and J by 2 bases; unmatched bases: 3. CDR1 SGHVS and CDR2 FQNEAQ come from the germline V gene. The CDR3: CASSLRREAYNEQFF. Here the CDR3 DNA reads TGTGCCAGCAGCTTGCGGCGGGAGGCCTACAATGAGCAGTTCTTC.

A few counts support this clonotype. The CDR3 DNA reads as TGTGCCAGCAGTTTAGTCTCGAACGAAAAACTGTTTTTT. This codes for CASSLVSNEKLFF. The V call is TRBV12-3 or TRBV12-4, the J call TRBJ1-4; D unclear. Deletions cut 1 base from V and 8 bases from J, with 8 bases between. The CDR3 covers 13 residues.

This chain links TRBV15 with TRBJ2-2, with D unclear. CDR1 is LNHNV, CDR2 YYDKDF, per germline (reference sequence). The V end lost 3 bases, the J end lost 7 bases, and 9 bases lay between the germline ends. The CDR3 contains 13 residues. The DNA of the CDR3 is TGTGCCACCAGCAGCCCTCTCGGCGGGGAGCTGTTTTTT. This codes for CATSSPLGGELFF.

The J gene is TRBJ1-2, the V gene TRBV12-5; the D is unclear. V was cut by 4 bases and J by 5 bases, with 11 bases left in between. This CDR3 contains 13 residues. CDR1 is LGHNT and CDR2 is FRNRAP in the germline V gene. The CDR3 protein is CASGWGSDYGYTF. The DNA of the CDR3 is TGTGCTAGTGGTTGGGGTTCGGATTATGGCTACACCTTC.

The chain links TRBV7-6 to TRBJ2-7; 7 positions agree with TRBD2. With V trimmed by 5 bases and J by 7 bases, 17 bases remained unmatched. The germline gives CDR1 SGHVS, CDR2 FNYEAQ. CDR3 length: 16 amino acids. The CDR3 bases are TGTGCCAGCAGCGACCAGGCCGGGACTACGGACTCGGAGCAGTACTTC. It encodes CASSDQAGTTDSEQYF. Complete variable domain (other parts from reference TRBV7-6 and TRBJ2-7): GAGVSQSPRYKVTKRGQDVALRCDPISGHVSLYWYRQALGQGPEFLTYFNYEAQQDKSGLPNDRFSAERPEGSISTLTIQRTEQRDSAMYRCASSDQAGTTDSEQYFGPGTRLTVT.

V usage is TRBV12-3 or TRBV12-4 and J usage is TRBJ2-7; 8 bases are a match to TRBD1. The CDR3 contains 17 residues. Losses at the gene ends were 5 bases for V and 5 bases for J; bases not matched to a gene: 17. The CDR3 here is CASSPGTGSVSSNEQYF. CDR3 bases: TGTGCCAGCAGTCCCGGGACAGGCTCGGTTTCTTCTAACGAGCAGTACTTC.

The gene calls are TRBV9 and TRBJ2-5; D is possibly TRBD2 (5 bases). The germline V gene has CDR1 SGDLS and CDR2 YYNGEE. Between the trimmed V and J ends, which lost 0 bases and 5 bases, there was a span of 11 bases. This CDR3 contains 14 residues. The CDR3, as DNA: TGTGCCAGCAGCGTAGCAACGGGATGGGAGACCCAGTACTTC. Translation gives CASSVATGWETQYF. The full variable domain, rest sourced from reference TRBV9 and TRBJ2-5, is DSGVTQTPKHLITATGQRVTLRCSPRSGDLSVYWYQQSLDQGLQFLIQYYNGEERAKGNILERFSAQQFPDLHSELNLSSLELGDSALYFCASSVATGWETQYFGPGTRLLVL.

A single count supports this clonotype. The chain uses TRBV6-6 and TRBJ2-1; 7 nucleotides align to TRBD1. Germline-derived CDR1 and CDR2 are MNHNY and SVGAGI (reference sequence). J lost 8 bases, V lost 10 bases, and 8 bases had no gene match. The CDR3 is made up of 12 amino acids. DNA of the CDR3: TGTGCCACCGTCCGACAGGGCGATGAGCAGTTCTTC. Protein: CATVRQGDEQFF.

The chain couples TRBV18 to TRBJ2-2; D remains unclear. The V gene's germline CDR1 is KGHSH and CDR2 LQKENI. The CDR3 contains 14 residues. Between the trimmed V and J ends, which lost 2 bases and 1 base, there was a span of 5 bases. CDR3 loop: CASSPGENTGELFF. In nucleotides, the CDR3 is TGTGCCAGCTCACCAGGGGAGAACACCGGGGAGCTGTTTTTT.